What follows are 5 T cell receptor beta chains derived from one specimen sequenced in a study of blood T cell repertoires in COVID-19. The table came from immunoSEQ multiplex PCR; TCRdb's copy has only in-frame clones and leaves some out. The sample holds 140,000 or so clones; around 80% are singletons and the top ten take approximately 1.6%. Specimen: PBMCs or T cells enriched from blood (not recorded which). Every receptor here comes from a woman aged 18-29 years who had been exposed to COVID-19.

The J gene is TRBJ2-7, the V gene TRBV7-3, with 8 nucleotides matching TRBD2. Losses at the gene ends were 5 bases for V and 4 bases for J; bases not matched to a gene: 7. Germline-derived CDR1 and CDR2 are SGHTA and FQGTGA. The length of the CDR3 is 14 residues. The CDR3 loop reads CASSPGGAVYEQYF. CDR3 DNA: TGTGCCAGCAGCCCCGGGGGGGCTGTGTACGAGCAGTACTTC.

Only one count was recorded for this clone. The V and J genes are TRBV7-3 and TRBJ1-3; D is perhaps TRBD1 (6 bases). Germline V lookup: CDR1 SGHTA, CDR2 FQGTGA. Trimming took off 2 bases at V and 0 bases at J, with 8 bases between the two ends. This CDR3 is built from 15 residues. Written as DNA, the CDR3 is TGTGCCAGCAGCTTAGGACAGACCTCTGGAAACACCATATATTTT. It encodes CASSLGQTSGNTIYF.

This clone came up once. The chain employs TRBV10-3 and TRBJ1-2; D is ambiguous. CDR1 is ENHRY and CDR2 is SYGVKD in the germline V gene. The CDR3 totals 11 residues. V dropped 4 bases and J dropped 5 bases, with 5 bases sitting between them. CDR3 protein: CAISGGYGYTF. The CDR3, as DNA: TGTGCCATCAGTGGCGGGTATGGCTACACCTTC.

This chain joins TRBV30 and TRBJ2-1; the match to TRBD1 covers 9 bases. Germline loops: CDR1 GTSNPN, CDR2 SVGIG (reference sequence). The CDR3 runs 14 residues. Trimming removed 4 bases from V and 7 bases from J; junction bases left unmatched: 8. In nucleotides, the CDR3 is TGTGCCTGGAATCGGGACAGGGCTCTTAATGAGCAGTTCTTC. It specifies CAWNRDRALNEQFF. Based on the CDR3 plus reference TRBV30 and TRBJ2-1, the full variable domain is SQTIHQWPATLVQPVGSPLSLECTVEGTSNPNLYWYRQAAGRGLQLLFYSVGIGQISSEVPQNLSASRPQDRQFILSSKKLLLSDSGFYLCAWNRDRALNEQFFGPGTRLTVL.

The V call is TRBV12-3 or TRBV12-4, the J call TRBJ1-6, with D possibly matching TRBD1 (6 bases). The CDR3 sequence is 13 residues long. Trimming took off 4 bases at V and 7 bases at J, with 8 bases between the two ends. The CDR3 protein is CASSSTGNSPLHF. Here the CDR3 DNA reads TGTGCCAGCAGTTCTACAGGGAATTCACCCCTCCACTTT.